This T cell receptor beta chain came from a study of blood T cell repertoires in COVID-19 (dated by TCRdb to the early 2020s). Turning to the overall study: Collaborator samples came from the United States, Italy and Spain and covered acute and convalescent phases of COVID-19. Nearly every sample came with metadata listing a de-identified subject ID, COVID-19 status, age in years and sex. The dataset comprised deeply sampled blood TCRbeta repertoires from subjects exposed to, actively infected with, or recovered from COVID-19. The repertoires were released in a freely available public database meant as a resource for research on the immune response to SARS-CoV-2. Where HLA class I and class II types were available, the types were taken from metadata supplied by the sample provider, not from assay-based typing. The prospective study material was composed of cDNA or gDNA derived from T cells, B-cell-depleted T cells, or PBMCs. Samples came from the ongoing ImmuneRACE study (first 160 participants) plus 1,254 subjects from 6 global collaborators. Beyond this particular receptor, the publication reports: Clinical and demographic metadata were provided uncurated, with the amount varying by source and participant.

TCRbeta CDR3 regions were amplified from genomic DNA by means of the immunoSEQ Assay, a bias-controlled multiplex PCR. The paper's processing steps were these. The number of nucleated cells in each sample was estimated from the amplification of reference gene primers within the assay. To quantify the absolute abundance of each unique TCRbeta CDR3 rearrangement, sequence reads were collapsed and filtered. For each sample, productive Simpson clonality was calculated by taking the square root of Simpson's diversity index across productive rearrangements. The clones in this table, taken by TCRdb from immuneACCESS, are in-frame only. Not every clone is retained; where verified, under half of the shortfall comes from an unresolved V gene, and the cause of the rest is unknown. That table is the source of V, J and clone size, and D and trimming were worked out from the DNA. Present in this sample are roughly 97,000 clones, 70% to 85% of which were seen just once. The ten largest clones add up to about 10% of the sample.

This clone was counted once. Its antigen specificity is not known. Base qualities are missing; no much larger clone stands one base away. Each collaborating institution followed its own protocols to collect whole blood in K2EDTA tubes. For TCRbeta analysis, collaborators shipped samples as frozen whole blood, isolated PBMCs, or DNA extracted from either of those sample types. The sequenced sample consisted of peripheral blood. This clonotype was sampled from a man in his 70s with acute or convalescent COVID-19.

CDR3 sequence: CASLRDYNNEQFF. The nucleotides are TGTGCCAGCCTCCGGGACTATAACAATGAGCAGTTCTTC. The rearrangement joined TRBV2 to TRBJ2-1, with TRBD2 matching 7 junction bases. CDR3 length: 13 amino acids, cysteine to phenylalanine. The sequence is cut down to CDR3 DNA, 39 bases in frame from base 1. From the germline V gene, CDR1 is SNHLY and CDR2 is FYNNEI. The V end gives up 8 bases and the J end 5 bases, leaving 6 bases in the junction not matched to a gene.